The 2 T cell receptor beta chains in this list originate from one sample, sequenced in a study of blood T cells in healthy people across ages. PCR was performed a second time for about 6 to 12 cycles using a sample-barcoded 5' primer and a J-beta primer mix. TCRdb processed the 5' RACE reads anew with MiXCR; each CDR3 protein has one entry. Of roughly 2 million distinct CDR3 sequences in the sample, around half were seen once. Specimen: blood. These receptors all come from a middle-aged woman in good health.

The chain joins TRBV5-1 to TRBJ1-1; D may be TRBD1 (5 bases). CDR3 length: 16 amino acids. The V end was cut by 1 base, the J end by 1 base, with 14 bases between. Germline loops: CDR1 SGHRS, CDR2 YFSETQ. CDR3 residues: CASSLWGGRANTEAFF. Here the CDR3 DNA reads TGCGCCAGCAGCTTGTGGGGGGGTAGGGCGAACACTGAAGCTTTCTTT. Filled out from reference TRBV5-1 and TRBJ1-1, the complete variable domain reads KAGVTQTPRYLIKTRGQQVTLSCSPISGHRSVSWYQQTPGQGLQFLFEYFSETQRNKGNFPGRFSGRQFSNSRSEMNVSTLELGDSALYLCASSLWGGRANTEAFFGQGTRLTVV.

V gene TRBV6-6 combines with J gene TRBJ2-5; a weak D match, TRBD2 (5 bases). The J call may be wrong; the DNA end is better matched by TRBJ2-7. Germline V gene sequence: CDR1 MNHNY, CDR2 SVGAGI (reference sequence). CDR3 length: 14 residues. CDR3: CASTKRRGWDEQYF. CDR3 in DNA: TGTGCCAGCACCAAACGGAGAGGGTGGGACGAGCAGTACTTC.